This record covers a single T cell receptor beta chain. The clone's antigen remains unknown. Nothing much larger sits one base from this clone, and base qualities are not available. This sample was taken from a study of blood T cell repertoires in COVID-19 (dated by TCRdb to about 2020). Describing the broader study: Samples from collaborators originated in the United States, Italy and Spain and spanned both the acute and convalescent phases of COVID-19. The material from the prospective study consisted of cDNA or gDNA derived from T cells, B-cell-depleted T cells, or PBMCs. Deeply sampled blood TCRbeta repertoires from subjects exposed to, actively infected with, or recovered from COVID-19 were included in the dataset. The repertoires were released in a freely available public database meant as a resource for research on the immune response to SARS-CoV-2. The samples were drawn from two sources: the first 160 participants of the ongoing ImmuneRACE study, and some 1,300 subjects contributed by 6 global collaborators. A de-identified subject ID, COVID-19 status, age in years and sex were almost always included in the sample metadata. Where available, HLA class I and class II types were obtained from metadata supplied by the sample provider rather than from assay-based typing.

Each collaborating institution followed its own protocols to collect whole blood in K2EDTA tubes. Collaborator samples were shipped for TCRbeta analysis as frozen whole blood, isolated PBMCs, or DNA extracted from either sample type. The paper's findings and limits, for the study overall: The amount of clinical and demographic metadata varied by source and participant and was provided uncurated.

TCRbeta CDR3 regions were amplified from genomic DNA using the immunoSEQ Assay, a bias-controlled multiplex PCR. On the authors' methods: Nucleated cell counts per sample were estimated from amplification of reference gene primers within the assay. To quantify the absolute abundance of each unique TCRbeta CDR3 rearrangement, sequence reads were collapsed and filtered. For each sample, productive Simpson clonality was calculated as the square root of Simpson's diversity index across productive rearrangements. Not all clones reach the TCRdb copy of this immuneACCESS table, which keeps in-frame sequences only. Checked studies attribute under half of the gap to unresolved V genes and leave the rest unexplained. V, J and clone size reflect that table, while D and trimming were determined from the DNA. The sample data list more than 90,000 clones, and 70% to 85% of these were observed just once. The top ten clones comprise just under 25% of the sample.

For CDR1 and CDR2, the germline V gene lists SGHTS and YDEGEE. Including the terminal cysteine and phenylalanine, the CDR3 comprises 14 residues. The entry retains the CDR3 DNA only, 42 bases that are in frame from base 1. Trimming removed 5 bases from V and 4 bases from J; the gene matches leave 3 bases unexplained. The chain couples TRBV5-8 to TRBJ2-3; 11 middle bases align to TRBD1. This TCR came from a woman aged 55-75 years in a cohort sampled during active or convalescent COVID-19. The source material was peripheral blood. This receptor carries the CDR3 CASRRTGGADTQYF. Here is the DNA: TGTGCCAGCAGACGGACAGGGGGCGCAGATACGCAGTATTTT.